This T cell receptor (beta chain) was sequenced for a study of spatial heterogeneity in lung cancer. TCRdb reprocessed the 5' RACE reads via MiXCR and lists one record per CDR3 protein. The repertoire holds some 11,000 distinct CDR3 sequences, with around 6.5% as singletons. The germline V gene has CDR1 SQVTM and CDR2 ANQGSEA. V lost 8 bases and J lost 5, with 9 bases in between. This CDR3 has 10 amino acids. Indicated time point: sample taken at primary tumor resection. The study sequenced unsorted whole RNA from tumor, nontumor lung or frozen PBMC. There were approximately 69 donors, all of them untreated patients with early-stage non-small cell lung cancer. This clonotype is labeled as medium-sized. Within a library made for alpha chains, this beta chain is off target, and its count is uninformative.

The sequence was obtained from a male donor with early-stage non-small cell lung cancer. Sequenced here: PBMCs, sampled at surgery. The chain uses TRBV29-1 and TRBJ1-1; D is unclear. The CDR3 reads CSLAETEAFF. The DNA of the CDR3 is TGCAGCCTTGCGGAGACTGAAGCTTTCTTT.